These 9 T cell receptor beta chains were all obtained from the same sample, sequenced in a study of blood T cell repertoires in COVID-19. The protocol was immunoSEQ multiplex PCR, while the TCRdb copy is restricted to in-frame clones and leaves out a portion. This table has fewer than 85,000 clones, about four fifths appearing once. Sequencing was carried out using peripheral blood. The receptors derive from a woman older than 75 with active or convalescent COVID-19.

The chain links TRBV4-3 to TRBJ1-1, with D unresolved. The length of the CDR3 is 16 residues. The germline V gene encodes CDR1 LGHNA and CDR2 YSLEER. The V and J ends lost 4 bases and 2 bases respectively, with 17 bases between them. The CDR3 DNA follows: TGCGCCAGCAGCCCCAGCAGCAGACAAGATAACACTGAAGCTTTCTTT. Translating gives CASSPSSRQDNTEAFF.

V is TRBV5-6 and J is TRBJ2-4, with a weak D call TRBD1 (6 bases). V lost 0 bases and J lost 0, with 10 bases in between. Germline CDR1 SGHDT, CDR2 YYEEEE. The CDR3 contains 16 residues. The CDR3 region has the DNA TGTGCCAGCAGCTTGGCAGGGGTCCTAGCCAAAAACATTCAGTACTTC. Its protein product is CASSLAGVLAKNIQYF. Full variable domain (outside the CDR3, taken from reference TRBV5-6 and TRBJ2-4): DAGVTQSPTHLIKTRGQQVTLRCSPKSGHDTVSWYQQALGQGPQFIFQYYEEEERQRGNFPDRFSGHQFPNYSSELNVNALLLGDSALYLCASSLAGVLAKNIQYFGAGTRLSVL.

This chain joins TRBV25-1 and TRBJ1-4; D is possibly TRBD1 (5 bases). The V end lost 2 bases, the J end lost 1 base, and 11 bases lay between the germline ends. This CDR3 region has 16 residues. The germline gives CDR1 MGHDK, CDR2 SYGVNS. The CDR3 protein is CASSEGAGRTNEKLFF. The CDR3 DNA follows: TGTGCCAGCAGTGAAGGTGCAGGGCGAACTAATGAAAAACTGTTTTTT.

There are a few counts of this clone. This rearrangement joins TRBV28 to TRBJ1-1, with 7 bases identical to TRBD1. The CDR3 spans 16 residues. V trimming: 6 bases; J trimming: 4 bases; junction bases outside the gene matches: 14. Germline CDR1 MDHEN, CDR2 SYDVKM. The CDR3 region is CASSLGGPTGITEAFF. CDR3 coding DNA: TGTGCCAGCAGCCTTGGGGGCCCGACAGGGATCACTGAAGCTTTCTTT.

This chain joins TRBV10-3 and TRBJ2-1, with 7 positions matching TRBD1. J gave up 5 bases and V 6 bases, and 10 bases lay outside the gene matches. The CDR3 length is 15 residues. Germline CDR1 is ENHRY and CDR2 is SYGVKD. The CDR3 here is CAISEGQGVNNEQFF. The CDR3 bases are TGTGCCATCAGCGAAGGCCAGGGGGTAAACAATGAGCAGTTCTTC.

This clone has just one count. CDR3 sequence reads: CAISKTGGTEAFF. CDR3 in DNA: TGTGCCATCAGTAAGACAGGGGGGACTGAAGCTTTCTTT. The chain joins TRBV10-3 to TRBJ1-1; 9 bases map to TRBD1. The CDR3 has 13 amino acids. Looked up from germline, CDR1 is ENHRY and CDR2 is SYGVKD. V was clipped by 5 bases and J by 5 bases; unmatched bases: 3.

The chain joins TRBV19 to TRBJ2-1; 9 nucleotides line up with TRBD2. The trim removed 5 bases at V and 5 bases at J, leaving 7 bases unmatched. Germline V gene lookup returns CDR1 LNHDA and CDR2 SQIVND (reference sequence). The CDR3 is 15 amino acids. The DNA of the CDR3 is TGTGCCAGTAGTCGGTCTAGCGGGATTAACAATGAGCAGTTCTTC. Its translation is CASSRSSGINNEQFF.

The CDR3 reads CASTTTGFYNSPLHF. The DNA for the CDR3 is TGTGCCAGCACCACGACAGGGTTTTATAATTCACCCCTCCACTTT. The chain has TRBV11-2 and TRBJ1-6, with 7 bases lining up with TRBD1. The germline V gene encodes CDR1 SGHAT and CDR2 FQNNGV. With 7 bases clipped from V and 4 bases from J, the junction kept 7 bases outside the gene matches. This CDR3 region has 15 residues.

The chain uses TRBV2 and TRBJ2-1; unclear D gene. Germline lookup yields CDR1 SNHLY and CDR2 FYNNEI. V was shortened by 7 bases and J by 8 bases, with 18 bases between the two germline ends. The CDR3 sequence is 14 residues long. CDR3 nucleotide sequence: TGTGCCAGCACCCCACCCGGCAGGCCGCATGAGCAGTTCTTC. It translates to CASTPPGRPHEQFF.